The following is a T cell receptor beta chain sequence with its context. The record originates from a study of blood T cell repertoires in COVID-19. Study overall: COVID-19 samples collected from the United States, Italy and Spain covered acute and convalescent phases. The cDNA or gDNA used as material had been derived from T cells, B-cell-depleted T cells, or PBMCs.

Using immunoSEQ multiplex PCR, the repertoire was profiled, and TCRdb retains in-frame clones only, with some absent. The table lists 140,000 to 150,000 clones, approximately 82% of them singletons. The CDR3 extends over 14 amino acids. Looked up from germline, CDR1 is SGHNT and CDR2 is YENEEA. Trimming removed 5 bases from V and 8 bases from J; junction bases left unmatched: 8. Sequences were obtained from peripheral blood. This clonotype was sampled from a human donor with acute or convalescent COVID-19. The donor label of this sample is uncertain. This sequence joins TRBV11-3 and TRBJ2-1, with 8 bases identical to TRBD2. The CDR3 nucleotides read TGTGCCAGCAGCCTTTCCCCGGGGGGGCATGAGCAGTTCTTC. Its protein is CASSLSPGGHEQFF.